The present entry profiles one T cell receptor beta chain with its context. Antigen: not known. The data derive from a study of T cell repertoires in cytomegalovirus infection. Study-wide context: Public TCR beta signature analysis indicated the presence of both CMV infection and matching HLA type. Findings of the study overall: Predominance within the ex vivo response was attributable to HLA-C-restricted CMV-specific TCR beta clonotypes.

Germline loops: CDR1 MNHEY, CDR2 SMNVEV (reference sequence). CDR3 length equals 12 residues. Deletions cut 5 bases from V and 5 bases from J, with 10 bases between. MiXCR, applied by TCRdb to the reads, yields one record per CDR3 protein. The top ten clones hold roughly 20% of a sample with 300,000 to 400,000 distinct CDR3 sequences, 25% to 35% of them seen once. This specimen consisted of cultured PBMCs, obtained from culture after CMV antigen stimulation. The J gene is TRBJ2-7, the V gene TRBV27; the D gene is possibly TRBD1 (6 bases). This clonotype was sampled from a human donor in good health (CMV status not recorded). Some clones in this sample may be carry-over from other donors' samples. This CDR3 is CASSASGDEQYF. The CDR3 DNA sequence: TGTGCCAGCAGTGCCTCAGGGGACGAGCAGTACTTC.